This is a list of T cell receptor beta chains from one sample in a study of blood T cell repertoires in COVID-19. Data came from immunoSEQ multiplex PCR; TCRdb stores just in-frame clones and leaves some out. The sample holds about 150,000 clones; 91% are singletons and the top ten take 0.45% to 0.65%. Source material: peripheral blood. These receptors all stem from a man aged 50 or older with acute or convalescent COVID-19. CDR3s include the opening cysteine and the closing phenylalanine or tryptophan. Fields, in order: clone size, J gene, V gene, D gene, CDR3 protein, CDR3 DNA. D genes are given only for firm matches. Not every row has a clone size; where given, it reads once, few, many or a size class.

once | TRBJ2-3 | TRBV6-4 | - | CASSVGPTDTQYF | TGTGCCAGCAGTGTTGGGCCAACAGATACGCAGTATTTT
few | TRBJ1-1 | TRBV3-1/TRBV3-2 | - | CASSLSTEAFF | TGTGCCAGCAGCCTATCCACTGAAGCTTTCTTT
- | TRBJ2-3 | TRBV10-2 | - | CASSTQISTDTQYF | TGCGCCAGCAGTACCCAGATTAGCACAGATACGCAGTATTTT
- | TRBJ2-7 | TRBV10-3 | TRBD2 | CAISESASGRYEQYF | TGTGCCATCAGTGAGTCGGCTAGCGGGAGGTACGAGCAGTACTTC
- | TRBJ2-2 | TRBV5-1 | - | CASRPTVGTGELFF | TGCGCCAGCAGGCCGACAGTAGGCACCGGGGAGCTGTTTTTT
- | TRBJ1-4 | TRBV19 | TRBD1 | CASRKQGADEKLFF | TGTGCCAGTAGGAAACAGGGGGCTGACGAAAAACTGTTTTTT
few | TRBJ1-5 | TRBV11-2 | - | CASSRQWGQPQHF | TGTGCCAGCAGCAGACAGTGGGGCCAGCCCCAGCATTTT
- | TRBJ1-4 | TRBV10-2 | TRBD1 | CASSESGQEKKLFF | TGCGCCAGCAGTGAGTCGGGACAGGAGAAAAAACTGTTTTTT
- | TRBJ2-7 | TRBV7-9 | TRBD2 | CASSNNDGTSGIASYEQYF | TGTGCCAGCAGCAATAACGATGGGACTAGCGGGATTGCCTCCTACGAGCAGTACTTC
- | TRBJ2-5 | TRBV4-1 | - | CASSKSEVYSGETQYF | TGCGCCAGCAGCAAATCAGAGGTGTACTCGGGAGAGACCCAGTACTTC
- | TRBJ2-1 | TRBV19 | TRBD2 | CASSLQAGGAYNEQFF | TGTGCCAGTAGTCTACAAGCGGGAGGCGCCTACAATGAGCAGTTCTTC
- | TRBJ1-4 | TRBV30 | - | CAWEPTRGQGEKLFF | TGTGCCTGGGAACCGACACGGGGTCAAGGTGAAAAACTGTTTTTT
- | TRBJ2-1 | TRBV5-1 | TRBD2 | CASRSSGSLNEQFF | TGCGCCAGCAGATCTAGCGGGAGCCTCAATGAGCAGTTCTTC
- | TRBJ1-4 | TRBV28 | TRBD1 | CASSSGQRVLFF | TGTGCCAGCAGTTCGGGACAGCGTGTACTGTTTTTT
- | TRBJ1-6 | TRBV18 | TRBD1 | CASSPSGTVGSPLHF | TGTGCCAGCTCACCGTCCGGGACAGTGGGTTCACCCCTCCACTTT
- | TRBJ1-2 | TRBV6-2/TRBV6-3 | TRBD1 | CASSYTAWDRVGFGYTF | TGTGCCAGCAGTTACACGGCCTGGGACAGGGTTGGATTTGGCTACACCTTC
- | TRBJ1-5 | TRBV27 | - | CASSPWTDNQPQHF | TGTGCCAGCAGTCCCTGGACAGATAATCAGCCCCAGCATTTT
once | TRBJ2-4 | TRBV27 | - | CASRSASNIQYF | TGTGCCAGCAGGAGCGCATCGAACATTCAGTACTTC
- | TRBJ2-5 | TRBV2 | TRBD2 | CASSEGALLAGEETQYF | TGTGCCAGCAGTGAGGGGGCCCTACTAGCGGGGGAAGAGACCCAGTACTTC
- | TRBJ1-2 | TRBV9 | - | CASSVTRGGANGYTF | TGTGCCAGCAGCGTCACCCGAGGGGGGGCCAATGGCTACACCTTC
- | TRBJ2-1 | TRBV7-3 | TRBD2 | CASSPRTSGYNEQFF | TGTGCCAGCAGCCCACGGACTAGCGGCTACAATGAGCAGTTCTTC
once | TRBJ2-1 | TRBV5-4 | - | CASSLVGVQNQEQFF | TGTGCCAGCAGCTTGGTAGGGGTCCAGAATCAAGAGCAGTTCTTC
once | TRBJ1-2 | TRBV28 | TRBD1 | CASSSPGQAYGYTF | TGTGCCAGCAGTTCGCCGGGACAGGCCTATGGCTACACCTTC
- | TRBJ1-5 | TRBV27 | - | CASSSGFPDQPQHF | TGTGCCAGCAGTTCAGGGTTCCCCGACCAGCCCCAGCATTTT
- | TRBJ2-3 | TRBV27 | TRBD1 | CASSPQGAGDTQYF | TGTGCCAGCAGTCCCCAGGGGGCCGGAGATACGCAGTATTTT
- | TRBJ1-1 | TRBV19 | TRBD1 | CASSISGQANTEAFF | TGTGCCAGTAGTATTTCTGGACAGGCGAACACTGAAGCTTTCTTT
- | TRBJ2-7 | TRBV9 | TRBD1 | CASSVQGASISEQYF | TGTGCCAGCAGCGTTCAGGGGGCATCGATAAGCGAGCAGTACTTC
- | TRBJ1-5 | TRBV27 | - | CASSLFRKYSNQPQHF | TGTGCCAGCAGTTTATTCAGAAAATATAGCAATCAGCCCCAGCATTTT
- | TRBJ2-1 | TRBV5-1 | TRBD2 | CASSFTSGGSNEQFF | TGCGCCAGCAGCTTTACTAGCGGGGGGAGCAATGAGCAGTTCTTC
- | TRBJ2-2 | TRBV7-2 | TRBD2 | CASSFVRGGANTGELFF | TGTGCCAGCAGCTTCGTCCGCGGGGGGGCAAACACCGGGGAGCTGTTTTTT
- | TRBJ1-5 | TRBV28 | TRBD1 | CASSTGAANSNQPQHF | TGTGCCAGCTCTACAGGGGCCGCTAATAGCAATCAGCCCCAGCATTTT
few | TRBJ2-7 | TRBV18 | TRBD2 | CASSPIAGGRYEQYF | TGTGCCAGCTCACCAATAGCGGGAGGAAGGTACGAGCAGTACTTC
- | TRBJ2-3 | TRBV27 | - | CASSLSGGRDTQYF | TGTGCCAGCAGTTTATCGGGGGGTCGAGATACGCAGTATTTT
- | TRBJ2-3 | TRBV9 | - | CASSYTGGELDTQYF | TGTGCCAGCAGCTACACAGGGGGGGAATTAGATACGCAGTATTTT
- | TRBJ1-2 | TRBV19 | - | CASSSPDGAVGGNYGYTF | TGTGCCAGTAGTTCCCCGGACGGGGCCGTCGGGGGTAACTATGGCTACACCTTC
- | TRBJ2-7 | TRBV3-1/TRBV3-2 | - | CASSQEGSSYEQYF | TGTGCCAGCAGCCAAGAGGGGAGCTCCTACGAGCAGTACTTC
few | TRBJ1-5 | TRBV6-5 | TRBD1 | CASRRLGTGNQPQHF | TGTGCCAGCAGAAGATTAGGGACAGGCAATCAGCCCCAGCATTTT
- | TRBJ1-2 | TRBV5-6 | - | CASSLKGSYGYTF | TGTGCCAGCAGCTTGAAGGGGTCCTATGGCTACACCTTC
- | TRBJ1-5 | TRBV10-3 | TRBD1 | CAISGGTGGGSNQPQHF | TGTGCCATCAGTGGAGGGACAGGGGGAGGTAGCAATCAGCCCCAGCATTTT
- | TRBJ2-2 | TRBV6-5 | - | CALTGTTLLAGELFF | TGTGCCCTCACTGGGACAACGCTCTTGGCCGGGGAGCTGTTTTTT
- | TRBJ2-7 | TRBV11-2 | - | CASSLGQGRAYEQYF | TGTGCCAGCAGCTTAGGCCAGGGAAGGGCCTACGAGCAGTACTTC
- | TRBJ2-1 | TRBV24-1 | - | CATSDGQYNEQFF | TGTGCCACCAGTGACGGACAGTACAATGAGCAGTTCTTC
- | TRBJ2-1 | TRBV27 | TRBD2 | CASSFREGRYNEQFF | TGTGCCAGCAGTTTTCGGGAGGGCCGTTACAATGAGCAGTTCTTC
- | TRBJ2-3 | TRBV5-1 | TRBD1 | CASSGGQRSTDTQYF | TGCGCCAGCAGCGGGGGACAGAGGAGCACAGATACGCAGTATTTT
- | TRBJ2-1 | TRBV20-1 | - | CSALQRGWQFF | TGCAGTGCCCTCCAACGGGGATGGCAGTTCTTC
- | TRBJ1-1 | TRBV11-2 | - | CASRTGLNTEAFF | TGTGCCAGCCGCACAGGGCTGAACACTGAAGCTTTCTTT
- | TRBJ1-6 | TRBV7-2 | - | CASRSTAYNSPLHF | TGTGCCAGCAGGTCGACAGCATATAATTCACCCCTCCACTTT
- | TRBJ2-1 | TRBV27 | - | CASSSGYHEQFF | TGTGCCAGCAGTTCAGGGTACCATGAGCAGTTCTTC
- | TRBJ1-5 | TRBV27 | - | CASSLRSGNQPQHF | TGTGCCAGCAGTTTGAGATCCGGCAATCAGCCCCAGCATTTT